These T cell receptor beta chains were read from a single sample in a study of cytomegalovirus exposure and HLA in healthy donors. TCRdb's table, derived via immunoSEQ multiplex PCR, lists solely in-frame clones and lacks some. This repertoire comprises 100,000 to 150,000 clones; its ten largest clones make up about 2.5%. Sequencing input: PBMCs. The receptors stem from a man aged 25 to 40 in good health and CMV-seronegative. Each CDR3 is given with its conserved first and last residue. Fields, in order: D gene, J gene, V gene, CDR3 length, CDR3 DNA, CDR3 protein. D genes are given only for firm matches.

NA	TRBJ2-1	TRBV20-1	11	TGCAGTGCTAGAGAGGGGCCGGGGCAGTTCTTC	CSAREGPGQFF
NA	TRBJ1-6	TRBV5-1	15	TGCGCCAGCAGCTTCCTTTGGGAGGAAGGTTCACCCCTCCACTTT	CASSFLWEEGSPLHF
TRBD2	TRBJ2-4	TRBV29-1	10	TGCAGCGTGGGAGGGCTCATTCAGTACTTC	CSVGGLIQYF
TRBD1	TRBJ1-2	TRBV6-1	13	TGTGCCAGCAGTGCGTCACAGGGGGCTGGCTACACCTTC	CASSASQGAGYTF
NA	TRBJ1-2	TRBV19	15	TGTGCCAGTAGTCTCAAGAGCAGGCCGGACTATGGCTACACCTTC	CASSLKSRPDYGYTF
TRBD1	TRBJ2-3	TRBV25-1	14	TGTGCCAGCAGTGACACAGGGGATACAGATACGCAGTATTTT	CASSDTGDTDTQYF
TRBD1	TRBJ2-1	TRBV27	17	TGTGCCAGCAGTCCCCCACCGGACAGGGGCTCTTTGAATGAGCAGTTCTTC	CASSPPPDRGSLNEQFF
NA	TRBJ1-2	TRBV6-1	14	TGTGCCAGCAGTGAACTGGCCAGGGTCTATGGCTACACCTTC	CASSELARVYGYTF
TRBD2	TRBJ2-1	TRBV9	15	TGTGCCAGCACCCTGACTAGCGGGAGTGAAGGTGAGCAGTTCTTC	CASTLTSGSEGEQFF
NA	TRBJ1-1	TRBV29-1	12	TGCAGCGTTGCCCCAGGTGGCACTGAAGCTTTCTTT	CSVAPGGTEAFF
TRBD1	TRBJ1-2	TRBV25-1	14	TGTGCCAGCAGGGACAGGAGTCAAAACTATGGCTACACCTTC	CASRDRSQNYGYTF
NA	TRBJ1-3	TRBV28	15	TGTGCCAGCAGTTTAGTTCTTTACTCTGGAAACACCATATATTTT	CASSLVLYSGNTIYF
NA	TRBJ2-1	TRBV10-3	11	TGTGCCATATCTACCTCTGGTGAGCAGTTCTTC	CAISTSGEQFF
NA	TRBJ1-1	TRBV4-2	14	TGTGCCAGCAGCCAAGATGCGGAGAACACTGAAGCTTTCTTT	CASSQDAENTEAFF
NA	TRBJ1-2	TRBV6-5	14	TGTGCCAGCAGTTACGGGGTGGGGAGCTATGGCTACACCTTC	CASSYGVGSYGYTF
TRBD1	TRBJ2-1	TRBV5-4	13	TGTGCCAGCAGCGTTGGGACAGTCGATGAGCAGTTCTTC	CASSVGTVDEQFF
TRBD1	TRBJ2-7	TRBV5-1	14	TGCGCCAGCAGACTCGGACAGGGGGCGGGGGAGCAGTACTTC	CASRLGQGAGEQYF
TRBD2	TRBJ2-7	TRBV5-1	15	TGCGCCAGCAGCCCGAGGACTAGCGGGAGTAGCGAGCAGTACTTC	CASSPRTSGSSEQYF
TRBD1	TRBJ1-5	TRBV9	14	TGTGCCAGCAGCGTAGATGGGACAGGGCAGCCCCAGCATTTT	CASSVDGTGQPQHF
TRBD2	TRBJ2-1	TRBV4-3	18	TGCGCCAGCAGCCAAGATTTTGGCGGGAGGCCTGACGACAATGAGCAGTTCTTC	CASSQDFGGRPDDNEQFF
TRBD1	TRBJ1-1	TRBV2	13	TGTGCCAGCTCTCTCCCTGGACAGGGTGAAGCTTTCTTT	CASSLPGQGEAFF
NA	TRBJ2-1	TRBV14	13	TGTGCCAGCAGCCAAGACCAAGCATCTGAGCAGTTCTTC	CASSQDQASEQFF
TRBD2	TRBJ2-1	TRBV10-3	14	TGTGCCATCAAGGACGGGCGGGAGATGGGTGAGCAGTTCTTC	CAIKDGREMGEQFF
TRBD2	TRBJ2-7	TRBV30	14	TGTGCCTGTCAAAGGGGGACTAGGGACCACGAGCAGTACTTC	CACQRGTRDHEQYF
TRBD2	TRBJ2-3	TRBV28	17	TGTGCCAGCAGTTTACGGCGGGAGTTGAGGTCTGCAGATACGCAGTATTTT	CASSLRRELRSADTQYF
TRBD1	TRBJ1-2	TRBV7-8	15	TGTGCCAGCAGCTTAGCTCGGACAGGGAACTATGGCTACACCTTC	CASSLARTGNYGYTF
TRBD1	TRBJ2-3	TRBV10-3	15	TGTGCCATCAGTGGGGACAGGGGGGGGACAGATACGCAGTATTTT	CAISGDRGGTDTQYF
NA	TRBJ1-4	TRBV19	14	TGTGCCAGTAACCTGGGACATCCTAATGAAAAACTGTTTTTT	CASNLGHPNEKLFF
NA	TRBJ2-7	TRBV5-4	15	TGTGCCAGCAGCTTCGGGACTTTTGAGACCTACGAGCAGTACTTC	CASSFGTFETYEQYF